This TCR beta chain was identified in a study of blood T cell repertoires in COVID-19. Some clones are missing from TCRdb's copy, which holds only in-frame ones; the method was immunoSEQ multiplex PCR. The repertoire holds 350,000 or so clones, roughly 87% seen once, with roughly 1% in the top ten. The V and J ends lost 0 bases and 2 bases respectively, with 4 bases between them. Germline V CDR1 and CDR2: MNHEY, SMNVEV (reference sequence). The CDR3 spans 13 residues. Cohort allocation depended upon clinical history that participants reported. This clonotype was obtained from a woman in her twenties or thirties who had recovered from COVID-19. The sample was PBMCs or T cells enriched from blood (not recorded which). The V and J genes are TRBV27 and TRBJ1-2, with D unclear. DNA for the CDR3: TGTGCCAGCAGTTTATCAGCCAACTATGGCTACACCTTC. This gives the protein CASSLSANYGYTF.